This T cell receptor beta chain was sequenced during a study of blood T cell repertoires in COVID-19. CDR1 and CDR2 from the germline V gene are LNHDA and SQIVND (reference sequence). V lost 8 bases and J lost 2, with 17 bases in between. This CDR3 has 15 residues. Profiled with immunoSEQ multiplex PCR; TCRdb holds only in-frame clones, not every one. The sample lists roughly 76,000 clones; around 90% were seen once. The table lists this clone with a count of one. Sequencing used peripheral blood. This TCR came from a man over 45 with acute or convalescent COVID-19. This sequence joins TRBV19 and TRBJ2-3; weak D call: TRBD2 (6 bases). The CDR3 coding sequence is TGTGCCAGTCACCCAGGGCGGGGCCTCACAGATACGCAGTATTTT. Translation gives CASHPGRGLTDTQYF.